These 28 T cell receptor beta chains were sequenced from one sample in a study of PD-L1 blockade in urothelial cancer (dated by TCRdb to about 2017). The meaning of the sample's time point label: peripheral blood 6 weeks after treatment start. The method was the immunoSEQ multiplex PCR assay. Here the immuneACCESS table is served through TCRdb, limited to in-frame sequences with V and J called. Missing clones are a known gap in these copies; in checked studies unresolved V genes cover under half, and the rest lacks a known reason. The sample profile shows roughly 120,000 clones; approximately 90% of them were found once. The ten largest account for under 2% of the sample. The source material was PBMCs, sampled around atezolizumab (anti-PD-L1) treatment. These receptors all come from a man between 60 and 70 years old with urothelial cancer.

For this clone: The same CDR3 arises from other DNA sequences in this sample as well. The chain uses TRBV18 and TRBJ2-5; D may be TRBD2 (5 bases). V lost 3 bases and J lost 1, with 9 bases in between. Germline CDR1 and CDR2: KGHSH and LQKENI. CDR3 length equals 14 residues. The CDR3: CASSPRRSQETQYF. The CDR3 DNA follows: TGTGCCAGCTCACCGAGGAGGTCCCAAGAGACCCAGTACTTC.

This sequence joins TRBV28 and TRBJ2-7; 7 bases align to TRBD1. V trimming: 4 bases; J trimming: 1 base; junction bases outside the gene matches: 10. The germline gives CDR1 MDHEN, CDR2 SYDVKM. The CDR3 runs to 16 residues. The CDR3 nucleotides are TGTGCCAGCAGTTCTATGGGGACAGCCAGGTCCTACGAGCAGTACTTC. This sequence encodes CASSSMGTARSYEQYF.

The V gene is TRBV25-1, the J gene TRBJ1-2; D unresolved. The CDR3 is 11 residues long. V gave up 6 bases and J gave up 4 bases, with 6 bases separating them. Germline CDR1 MGHDK, CDR2 SYGVNS. CDR3 in DNA: TGTGCCAGCAGACAGTTCTATGGCTACACCTTC. Translation gives CASRQFYGYTF.

The rearrangement links TRBV10-3 to TRBJ1-2; 12 bases are shared with TRBD1. Losses at the gene ends were 6 bases for V and 4 bases for J; bases not matched to a gene: 9. This CDR3 region has 16 residues. Germline values: CDR1 ENHRY, CDR2 SYGVKD. CDR3 coding DNA: TGTGCCATCAGGGGGGGACAGGGGGCCTGGAGCTATGGCTACACCTTC. This codes for CAIRGGQGAWSYGYTF.

V and J are TRBV7-2 and TRBJ1-5; possible D gene TRBD1, 5 bases. Between the trimmed V and J ends, which lost 1 base and 4 bases, there was a span of 8 bases. This CDR3 contains 14 residues. The V gene's germline CDR1 is SGHTA and CDR2 FQGNSA. DNA of the CDR3: TGTGCCAGCAGCTTAGAGGGGCGGAATCAGCCCCAGCATTTT. Residues: CASSLEGRNQPQHF.

This clone was seen many times. The chain links TRBV28 to TRBJ1-2, with unresolved D. This CDR3 contains 13 residues. Germline V lookup: CDR1 MDHEN, CDR2 SYDVKM. V was clipped by 2 bases and J by 3 bases, with 7 bases between them. Here the CDR3 DNA reads TGTGCCAGCAGTTTAGGTAGCGACTATGGCTACACCTTC. This codes for CASSLGSDYGYTF.

V is TRBV6-1 and J is TRBJ2-1; 10 bases align to TRBD2. The germline CDR1 and CDR2 sequences are MNHNS and SASEGT. This CDR3 region has 15 residues. The trim removed 10 bases at V and 0 bases at J, leaving 6 bases unmatched. The CDR3 nucleotides read TGTGCCAACGGACTAGCGGAGAACTCCTACAATGAGCAGTTCTTC. The encoded protein is CANGLAENSYNEQFF.

The chain joins TRBV7-9 to TRBJ1-4, with TRBD1 matching over 9 bases. J gave up 0 bases and V 4 bases, and 6 bases lay outside the gene matches. The CDR3 contains 17 residues. The germline CDR1 and CDR2 sequences are SEHNR and FQNEAQ (reference sequence). The CDR3 DNA follows: TGTGCCAGCAGCTCAACAGGGGGCCTACCAACTAATGAAAAACTGTTTTTT. Its translation: CASSSTGGLPTNEKLFF.

V usage is TRBV9 and J usage is TRBJ2-1, with D perhaps TRBD1 (5 bases). The CDR3 length is 14 residues. The V gene lost 2 bases and the J gene lost 6 bases, with 12 bases spanning the gap. Germline V CDR1 and CDR2: SGDLS, YYNGEE. The CDR3 nucleotides read TGTGCCAGCAGCGTCCTTAGCCAGGGCAATGAGCAGTTCTTC. It yields the protein CASSVLSQGNEQFF.

The V gene is TRBV28, the J gene TRBJ2-5; D possibly corresponds to TRBD2 (6 bases). Germline CDR1 MDHEN, CDR2 SYDVKM. Deletions cut 3 bases from V and 1 base from J, with 12 bases between. CDR3 length: 15 residues. The chain's CDR3 is CASSLYASVQETQYF. CDR3 nucleotide sequence: TGTGCCAGCAGTTTGTATGCTAGCGTCCAAGAGACCCAGTACTTC. Full variable domain (remainder filled in from reference TRBV28 and TRBJ2-5): DVKVTQSSRYLVKRTGEKVFLECVQDMDHENMFWYRQDPGLGLRLIYFSYDVKMKEKGDIPEGYSVSREKKERFSLILESASTNQTSMYLCASSLYASVQETQYFGPGTRLLVL.

J is TRBJ2-1 and V is TRBV19; 9 bases fit TRBD1. The germline CDR1 and CDR2 sequences are LNHDA and SQIVND (reference sequence). The V segment lost 0 bases and the J segment 7 bases; nucleotides outside the gene matches: 7. CDR3 size: 16 residues. In DNA form, the CDR3 reads TGTGCCAGTAGTATAGATGCCGGGACAGGGAGGAATGAGCAGTTCTTC. Translated, it gives CASSIDAGTGRNEQFF.

V gene TRBV5-1 combines with J gene TRBJ1-4; TRBD1 matches 12 bases. In germline, CDR1 is SGHRS, CDR2 YFSETQ. This CDR3 comprises 15 residues. V shed 0 bases, J shed 10 bases, and the junction held 4 bases outside the gene matches. CDR3 DNA sequence: TGCGCCAGCAGCTTGGTGGGGACAGGGGGCGGAAAACTGTTTTTT. Translated: CASSLVGTGGGKLFF. The full variable domain, rest sourced from reference TRBV5-1 and TRBJ1-4, is KAGVTQTPRYLIKTRGQQVTLSCSPISGHRSVSWYQQTPGQGLQFLFEYFSETQRNKGNFPGRFSGRQFSNSRSEMNVSTLELGDSALYLCASSLVGTGGGKLFFGSGTQLSVL.

The chain's CDR3 is CASSPQTGPGQPQHF. The CDR3 nucleotides are TGTGCCAGCAGTCCTCAAACAGGGCCCGGTCAGCCCCAGCATTTT. The chain uses TRBV28 and TRBJ1-5; maybe TRBD1 (6 bases). The V gene's germline CDR1 is MDHEN and CDR2 SYDVKM. This CDR3 is 15 amino acids long. V was trimmed by 5 bases and J by 6 bases, leaving 17 bases between them.

The rearrangement links TRBV28 to TRBJ2-5, with no clear D. The CDR3 spans 13 residues. CDR1 is MDHEN, CDR2 SYDVKM, per germline. V was clipped by 2 bases and J by 9 bases, with 13 bases between them. The DNA of the CDR3 is TGTGCCAGCAGTTTAGTCAAACCGGCGGCCCAGTACTTC. Amino acids: CASSLVKPAAQYF.

The chain is built from TRBV13 and TRBJ2-7, with TRBD1 matching 9 bases. This CDR3 is 16 amino acids long. Germline trimming cut 0 bases from V and 3 bases from J; bases unmatched to any gene: 6. Germline loops: CDR1 PRHDT, CDR2 FYEKMQ (reference sequence). CDR3 DNA: TGTGCCAGCAGCTTAGGCGGGGGACAGGGTGGCTACGAGCAGTACTTC. Encoded protein: CASSLGGGQGGYEQYF.

This clone was seen a few times. This CDR3 reads CASSSQGQGNTGELFF. The CDR3 DNA reads as TGTGCCAGTAGTTCTCAGGGACAGGGGAACACCGGGGAGCTGTTTTTT. The V and J genes are TRBV19 and TRBJ2-2, with 9 positions matching TRBD1. The germline V gene encodes CDR1 LNHDA and CDR2 SQIVND (reference sequence). With 5 bases clipped from V and 1 base from J, the junction kept 5 bases outside the gene matches. This CDR3 region has 16 residues.

V gene TRBV6-5 combines with J gene TRBJ2-7; 7 positions match TRBD2. The CDR3 is made up of 15 amino acids. V was clipped by 6 bases and J by 0 bases; unmatched bases: 8. Germline V gene data show CDR1 as MNHEY and CDR2 as SVGAGI. This CDR3 is CASSARASGSYEQYF. DNA for the CDR3: TGTGCCAGCAGCGCCAGGGCTAGCGGCTCCTACGAGCAGTACTTC.

This clone was counted a single time. The chain uses TRBV6-1 and TRBJ2-1; possible D gene TRBD2, 6 bases. Trimming shortened V by 8 bases and J by 0 bases, and 14 bases separated the two germline ends. The CDR3 runs to 15 residues. Germline assignment: CDR1 MNHNS and CDR2 SASEGT. CDR3 amino acids: CASARLGSSYNEQFF. The CDR3 region has the DNA TGTGCCAGCGCTCGACTAGGGAGCTCCTACAATGAGCAGTTCTTC.

The gene calls are TRBV18 and TRBJ2-5; unclear D gene. This CDR3 contains 14 residues. Germline V gives CDR1 KGHSH, CDR2 LQKENI. Trimming left V 2 bases short and J 2 bases short, with 9 bases between. This chain's CDR3 is CASSPSDWQETQYF. The CDR3 DNA follows: TGTGCCAGCTCACCATCCGACTGGCAAGAGACCCAGTACTTC.

Notes on this clone: Other DNA sequences in the sample encode the same CDR3. This rearrangement joins TRBV6-1 to TRBJ2-7, with TRBD1 matching over 7 bases. CDR1 is MNHNS and CDR2 is SASEGT in the germline V gene. With V trimmed by 8 bases and J by 6 bases, 7 bases remained unmatched. The CDR3 extends over 12 amino acids. The CDR3 region is CASGTGTVEQYF. CDR3 nucleotide sequence: TGTGCCAGCGGCACTGGGACAGTCGAGCAGTACTTC.

The chain couples TRBV19 to TRBJ1-1, with 9 bases matching TRBD1. The length of the CDR3 is 16 residues. Losses at the gene ends were 5 bases for V and 0 bases for J; bases not matched to a gene: 7. The germline V gene encodes CDR1 LNHDA and CDR2 SQIVND (reference sequence). The CDR3 region is CASSVGQGRMNTEAFF. The CDR3 coding sequence is TGTGCCAGTAGTGTCGGACAGGGGAGAATGAACACTGAAGCTTTCTTT. Using reference TRBV19 and TRBJ1-1 for the parts outside the CDR3, the full variable domain is DGGITQSPKYLFRKEGQNVTLSCEQNLNHDAMYWYRQDPGQGLRLIYYSQIVNDFQKGDIAEGYSVSREKKESFPLTVTSAQKNPTAFYLCASSVGQGRMNTEAFFGQGTRLTVV.

The CDR3 nucleotides read TGTGCCAGCAGTGAAAGGGGGCCAGGACACGGGTCTGGAAACACCATATATTTT. Amino acids: CASSERGPGHGSGNTIYF. The chain has TRBV6-1 and TRBJ1-3; TRBD1 aligns across 7 bases. CDR1 and CDR2 from the germline V gene are MNHNS and SASEGT. This CDR3 is 18 amino acids long. V was pared by 2 bases and J by 1 base, with 11 bases of the junction left unmatched.

CDR3 region: CASSPGLALNTGELFF. The CDR3 nucleotides read TGCGCCAGCAGCCCGGGACTAGCGTTGAACACCGGGGAGCTGTTTTTT. The gene calls are TRBV5-1 and TRBJ2-2; 10 nucleotides agree with TRBD2. The CDR3 has 16 residues. Germline-derived CDR1 and CDR2 are SGHRS and YFSETQ. Unmatched junction bases numbered 4, after V lost 4 bases and J lost 1 base.

The rearrangement uses TRBV5-1 and TRBJ1-2; TRBD1 aligns across 7 bases. J gave up 3 bases and V 3 bases, and 2 bases lay outside the gene matches. Germline CDR1 SGHRS, CDR2 YFSETQ. This CDR3 spans 13 amino acids. CDR3 in DNA: TGCGCCAGCAGCTGGGACAGAGACTATGGCTACACCTTC. Translated, it gives CASSWDRDYGYTF.

The rearrangement links TRBV6-5 to TRBJ2-1, with TRBD1 identical over 10 bases. V shed 2 bases and J 7 bases; nucleotides not matched to a gene: 2. The CDR3 totals 14 residues. In germline, CDR1 is MNHEY, CDR2 SVGAGI. This CDR3 is CASSYPDRGNEQFF. The DNA of the CDR3 is TGTGCCAGCAGTTACCCGGACAGGGGGAATGAGCAGTTCTTC.

The chain is built from TRBV19 and TRBJ2-1; the match to TRBD1 covers 7 bases. This CDR3 comprises 15 residues. With V trimmed by 3 bases and J by 10 bases, 12 bases remained unmatched. The germline V gene has CDR1 LNHDA and CDR2 SQIVND (reference sequence). CDR3 bases: TGTGCCAGTAGTATGCAAATACTGACAGGGTGGGAGCAGTTCTTC. It translates to CASSMQILTGWEQFF. The full variable domain, rest sourced from reference TRBV19 and TRBJ2-1, is DGGITQSPKYLFRKEGQNVTLSCEQNLNHDAMYWYRQDPGQGLRLIYYSQIVNDFQKGDIAEGYSVSREKKESFPLTVTSAQKNPTAFYLCASSMQILTGWEQFFGPGTRLTVL.

V is TRBV5-1 and J is TRBJ2-1; D perhaps matches TRBD2 (6 bases). Per germline, CDR1 SGHRS and CDR2 YFSETQ. The V gene lost 4 bases and the J gene lost 0 bases, with 11 bases spanning the gap. The CDR3 covers 15 residues. The CDR3 spells CASSLGSNSYNEQFF. CDR3 sequence (DNA): TGCGCCAGCAGCCTCGGGAGCAACTCCTACAATGAGCAGTTCTTC.

V and J are TRBV10-3 and TRBJ1-6, with TRBD1 matching over 8 bases. CDR1 and CDR2 from the germline V gene are ENHRY and SYGVKD. The CDR3 extends over 15 amino acids. V lost 5 bases to trimming and J lost 6 bases; unmatched junction nucleotides: 6. The CDR3 loop is CAISPAGTGNSPLHF. The DNA for the CDR3 is TGTGCCATCAGTCCTGCCGGGACAGGTAATTCACCCCTCCACTTT.